This T cell receptor (beta chain) was profiled in a study of blood T cell repertoires in COVID-19. Study details: Samples taken during acute and convalescent COVID-19 were collected in the United States, Italy and Spain. Nucleic acid was either cDNA or gDNA, and it came from T cells, B-cell-depleted T cells, or PBMCs.

The CDR3 runs 17 residues. Germline V gene sequence: CDR1 SGHTA, CDR2 FQGTGA. Remarks on this clone: A read error may account for a junction end that differs from germline.

Method: immunoSEQ multiplex PCR; TCRdb's copy keeps in-frame clones and lacks some. The sample lists about 89,000 clones, around three quarters seen once, with approximately 51% in the top ten. This TCR derives from a human donor in a cohort sampled during active COVID-19. This chain connects TRBV7-3 to TRBJ2-7; TRBD2 matches at 8 bases. Source material: peripheral blood. The CDR3 here is CASSPTGSGTSSSEQYF. DNA of the CDR3: TGTGCCAGCAGCCCCACGGGTAGCGGGACCTCGTCCTCCGAGCAGTACTTC.